Here is one TCR beta chain with its context. Its antigen is unknown. Per-nucleotide qualities are absent, and no much larger clonotype sits a single base away. The CDR3 regions of human TCRbeta chains were analyzed by immunosequencing. The study's processing was this. TCRs in the repertoires were matched against a reference library of SARS-CoV-2-specific TCRs that had been generated with the MIRA antigen-specificity platform. Breadth was defined as the fraction of unique TCRs that were SARS-CoV-2-associated. Depth was defined as the fraction of total T cells that were SARS-CoV-2-associated. Using the MIRA data, every spike-specific TCR was mapped to the spike region that the TCR reacted to and assigned to either a CD4 or a CD8 class. Log10-transformed breadth and depth values were compared by one-way ANOVA with Sidak's multiple comparisons tests. This immuneACCESS table, as held by TCRdb, lists in-frame sequences with V and J called but not all clones. Of the missing ones, under half trace to an unresolved V gene in checked studies; the others have no known cause. V and J calls and clone size follow that table, whereas D and trimming were derived from the DNA. Present in this sample are 40,000 to 55,000 clones, 86% of which were seen just once. The top ten constitute 6% to 7% of the sample.

The sample comes from a study of T cell responses to AZD1222 COVID-19 vaccine (dated by TCRdb to 2020 to 2022). As for the study more broadly: TCR sequencing covered over 230 trial participants: about 210 given two doses of AZD1222 and around 25 given two doses of MenACWY control vaccine. Trial participants were enrolled by age into 18-55, 56-69 and 70-plus year subgroups, with 148, 28 and 57 TCR-sequenced participants respectively. Overall study results and their limits: Only a handful of AZD1222 recipients were SARS-CoV-2 seropositive at baseline, limiting conclusions about previously exposed vaccinees. Reportedly, almost half of the unique spike-specific TCRs recognized epitopes lying outside the regions that are mutated in the B.1.351 and B.1.1.7 variants. The 56-69-year group was small, and its depth increase did not reach significance, likely because of low power. After two AZD1222 doses, both the breadth and the depth of spike-specific TCRs were significantly higher than at day 0 and than in MenACWY recipients. Participants were mostly white British, with more females than males. The authors suggested clonal diversity may have been underestimated. CD4 TCRs associated with the vaccine covered the entire spike protein, and the dominant responses were in regions 160-218 and 743-854. Because no samples from the day 14 peak response were available, repertoires could be characterized only after the peak T cell response.

This sample's time point label indicates: about 28 days (+/-7) after the second vaccine dose. Because spike-specific TCR depth and breadth did not differ between the two schedules, AZD1222 recipients who got a second dose at roughly 4 weeks were pooled with those who got a second dose at roughly 12 weeks. The vaccinee samples were drawn from two UK trials, COV001 and COV002, one of which was a single-blind randomized controlled phase 2/3 trial testing AZD1222 (ChAdOx1 nCoV-19) in healthy adults. For TCRbeta chain sequencing, PBMC samples from trial participants were taken at day 0 and at day 28 after the second dose. CDR1 and CDR2 (MNHEY, SVGAGI) derive from the germline V gene. The CDR3, cysteine through phenylalanine, is 14 amino acids long. The sequence is cut down to CDR3 DNA, 42 bases in frame from base 1. V is pruned by 8 bases and J by 2 bases, leaving 9 bases of the junction without a gene match.

The chain joins TRBV6-5 to TRBJ2-7; TRBD1 agrees with 7 junctional bases. The receptor was derived from an adult who received the AZD1222 COVID-19 vaccine. The source was peripheral blood, collected 28 days after the second AZD1222 dose. The CDR3 in this case is CASQTRTGAYEQYF. Here is the DNA: TGTGCCAGCCAGACCCGGACAGGAGCCTACGAGCAGTACTTC.